This entry lists 7 T cell receptor beta chains sequenced from one sample in a study of T cells in localized non-small cell lung cancer. Clones were read by immunoSEQ multiplex PCR, and TCRdb kept only the in-frame ones, dropping some. This sample has roughly 27,000 clones, with approximately 90% found just once. The material sequenced was peripheral blood mononuclear cells, taken before any cancer treatment. These TCRs come from a woman aged 35 to 70 with stage III lung adenocarcinoma.

This chain connects TRBV28 to TRBJ1-4; the D is unclear. This CDR3 comprises 16 residues. Per the germline V gene, CDR1 is MDHEN and CDR2 is SYDVKM. Trimming took off 4 bases at V and 7 bases at J, with 19 bases between the two ends. This CDR3 is CASSSPTGWRREKLFF. CDR3 bases: TGTGCCAGCAGTTCCCCCACTGGCTGGAGGCGTGAAAAACTGTTTTTT.

The genes are TRBV29-1 and TRBJ2-1, with a possible D match to TRBD2 (5 bases). Germline V CDR1 and CDR2: SQVTM, ANQGSEA. This CDR3 is 12 amino acids long. Trimming removed 4 bases at V and 9 bases at J, with 13 bases between. In nucleotides, the CDR3 is TGCAGCGTTGTCAAACTAGGCGGTGAGCAGTTCTTC. It specifies CSVVKLGGEQFF.

This rearrangement joins TRBV27 to TRBJ1-5; D remains unclear. The V end was cut by 2 bases, the J end by 2 bases, with 4 bases between. CDR3 length equals 13 residues. Germline CDR1 and CDR2: MNHEY and SMNVEV (reference sequence). CDR3 nucleotides: TGTGCCAGCAGTTTACGGGGCAATCAGCCCCAGCATTTT. Amino acid sequence: CASSLRGNQPQHF.

This clone was seen a single time. This chain joins TRBV7-8 and TRBJ2-2, with D unclear. V lost 3 bases and J 4 bases, leaving 12 bases between the germline ends. This CDR3 has 15 amino acids. The V gene's germline CDR1 is SGHVS and CDR2 FQNEAQ. The CDR3 DNA reads TGTGCCAGCAGCTTCGGAGACCGTTTCACCGGGGAGCTGTTTTTT. It translates to CASSFGDRFTGELFF.

The chain is built from TRBV9 and TRBJ1-2, with TRBD1 as a possible D gene (6 bases). The V gene's germline CDR1 is SGDLS and CDR2 YYNGEE. The germline V and J ends were trimmed by 5 bases and 8 bases, with 19 bases remaining between them. The length of the CDR3 is 14 residues. The CDR3 protein is CASSPGEGGRGYTF. DNA for the CDR3: TGTGCCAGCAGTCCGGGGGAGGGGGGTCGCGGCTACACCTTC.

CDR3 coding DNA: TGCGCCAGCAGCCAAGATCGGTTAAGGGTGCCCCAAGAGACCCAGTACTTC. It translates to CASSQDRLRVPQETQYF. The chain recombines TRBV4-3 with TRBJ2-5, with D unclear. The CDR3 has 17 residues. Between the trimmed V and J ends, which lost 0 bases and 1 base, there was a span of 15 bases. Looked up from germline, CDR1 is LGHNA and CDR2 is YSLEER.

The chain couples TRBV6-1 to TRBJ1-5, with a tentative D call TRBD1 (5 bases). The length of the CDR3 is 14 residues. CDR1 and CDR2 from the germline V gene are MNHNS and SASEGT. V shed 4 bases and J shed 3 bases, with 10 bases lying between them. Here the CDR3 DNA reads TGTGCCAGCAGTGTCCAGGGTGACAATCAGCCCCAGCATTTT. Its protein product is CASSVQGDNQPQHF.